The 9 T cell receptor beta chains in this list originate from one sample, sequenced in a study of T cells in lung cancer brain metastases. Clones were sequenced by immunoSEQ multiplex PCR, and TCRdb holds only the in-frame ones, with some missing. This table has about 3,000 clones, approximately 90% appearing once. Specimen: tumor tissue from the primary lung tumor. These receptors all stem from a man in his 70s with non-small cell lung cancer.

The chain couples TRBV6-5 to TRBJ1-6; TRBD1 matches 9 bases. This CDR3 region has 15 residues. V trimming: 0 bases; J trimming: 7 bases; junction bases outside the gene matches: 1. Germline CDR1 MNHEY, CDR2 SVGAGI. In nucleotides, the CDR3 is TGTGCCAGCAGTTACTCGGGACAGGGCAATTCACCCCTCCACTTT. Its protein product is CASSYSGQGNSPLHF.

The CDR3 bases are TGTGCCAGCATGACCGGAGGAATGAACACTGAAGCTTTCTTT. Amino acids: CASMTGGMNTEAFF. V usage is TRBV6-1 and J usage is TRBJ1-1; D uncertain. V lost 7 bases and J lost 0, with 12 bases in between. The CDR3 runs 14 residues. Germline values: CDR1 MNHNS, CDR2 SASEGT.

The genes are TRBV14 and TRBJ1-1; D is unclear. Germline loops: CDR1 SGHDN, CDR2 FVKESK. The ends were cut back, 2 bases at V and 5 bases at J, with 12 bases in the middle. The CDR3 length is 14 residues. The CDR3 bases are TGTGCCAGCAGCCAACCGTCGGCAGCAACTGAAGCTTTCTTT. Encoded protein: CASSQPSAATEAFF. The full variable domain, rest sourced from reference TRBV14 and TRBJ1-1, is EAGVTQFPSHSVIEKGQTVTLRCDPISGHDNLYWYRRVMGKEIKFLLHFVKESKQDESGMPNNRFLAERTGGTYSTLKVQPAELEDSGVYFCASSQPSAATEAFFGQGTRLTVV.

This rearrangement joins TRBV11-2 to TRBJ2-4; the D gene is possibly TRBD2 (7 bases). V was trimmed by 5 bases and J by 1 base, leaving 21 bases between them. The CDR3 is made up of 18 amino acids. Germline assignment: CDR1 SGHAT and CDR2 FQNNGV. CDR3 region: CASSDGGAWGGAKNIQYF. Here the CDR3 DNA reads TGTGCCAGCAGCGATGGGGGGGCTTGGGGTGGGGCCAAAAACATTCAGTACTTC.

The chain uses TRBV25-1 and TRBJ1-2; TRBD1 agrees at 8 bases. Germline CDR1 and CDR2: MGHDK and SYGVNS. V trimming: 0 bases; J trimming: 8 bases; junction bases outside the gene matches: 8. The CDR3 extends over 15 amino acids. CDR3 bases: TGTGCCAGCAGTGAATATACAGGGACAGGCAAAGGCTACACCTTC. It translates to CASSEYTGTGKGYTF.

V usage is TRBV28 and J usage is TRBJ1-2, with D uncertain. The CDR3 sequence is 16 residues long. Germline V gene sequence: CDR1 MDHEN, CDR2 SYDVKM. V lost 7 bases and J 7 bases, leaving 25 bases between the germline ends. This chain's CDR3 is CASIPGGFRPQPGYTF. Written as DNA, the CDR3 is TGTGCCAGCATTCCCGGAGGGTTCCGGCCCCAACCTGGCTACACCTTC.

V and J are TRBV11-2 and TRBJ2-2, with D perhaps matching TRBD1 or TRBD2 (5 bases each). The germline gives CDR1 SGHAT, CDR2 FQNNGV. V lost 6 bases and J lost 6, with 17 bases in between. This CDR3 region has 15 residues. CDR3 DNA: TGTGCCAGCAGACTGGGGACCATGCTAGCCGGGGAGCTGTTTTTT. Translation: CASRLGTMLAGELFF.

This clone showed up just once. The chain has TRBV10-1 and TRBJ1-5; 10 bases are a match to TRBD1. Germline V gene lookup returns CDR1 WNHNN and CDR2 SYGVQD (reference sequence). V lost 6 bases and J lost 4; bases outside the gene matches: 21. The CDR3 spans 20 residues. The CDR3 here is CASRRRDRGSGRPLNQPQHF. The CDR3 DNA reads TGCGCCAGCAGGAGGAGGGACAGGGGTTCGGGTCGCCCCCTAAATCAGCCCCAGCATTTT.

The rearrangement joins TRBV19 to TRBJ2-5; 14 bases agree with TRBD2. The J segment lost 7 bases and the V segment lost 3 bases, leaving 7 bases of the junction unmatched. Germline V gene data show CDR1 as LNHDA and CDR2 as SQIVND (reference sequence). This CDR3 contains 16 residues. This CDR3 is CASSMGTSGGRRTQYF. The CDR3 coding sequence is TGTGCCAGTAGTATGGGGACTAGCGGGGGCCGCAGGACCCAGTACTTC.